The next 26 T cell receptor beta chains were all read from a single sample in a study of blood T cell repertoires in COVID-19. TCRdb's copy holds only in-frame clones and misses some; the assay was immunoSEQ multiplex PCR. The repertoire consists of roughly 330,000 clones, with more than 75% occurring once and the leading ten covering around 4%. Sequencing was performed on peripheral blood. The receptors here all came from a woman between 50 and 59 years old with active or convalescent COVID-19.

The chain is built from TRBV6-5 and TRBJ1-2; TRBD1 is a possible D gene (5 bases). Germline loops: CDR1 MNHEY, CDR2 SVGAGI. This CDR3 region has 15 residues. Trimming left V 6 bases short and J 8 bases short, with 22 bases between. The CDR3 sequence: CASSGRMGGHHGYTF. The CDR3 bases are TGTGCCAGCAGCGGCCGAATGGGAGGACACCACGGCTACACCTTC.

The gene calls are TRBV18 and TRBJ2-7; D remains unclear. Deletions cut 8 bases from V and 2 bases from J, with 16 bases between. The CDR3 loop spans 14 amino acids. In germline, CDR1 is KGHSH, CDR2 LQKENI. CDR3 loop: CASAPGSEPYEQYF. The CDR3 DNA reads as TGTGCCAGCGCCCCCGGGTCTGAGCCCTACGAGCAGTACTTC.

This clone was seen a single time. CDR3 sequence reads: CATSDWSGDTQYF. In nucleotides, the CDR3 is TGTGCCACCAGTGATTGGAGTGGAGATACGCAGTATTTT. The chain links TRBV24-1 to TRBJ2-3; D is undetermined. Germline CDR1 KGHDR, CDR2 SFDVKD. This CDR3 comprises 13 residues. Trimming removed 2 bases from V and 5 bases from J, with 7 bases in between.

V gene TRBV21-1 combines with J gene TRBJ2-5; TRBD1, as called in the table, went unchecked against the DNA. TRBV21-1 constitutes a pseudogene. This CDR3 is built from 14 residues. The CDR3 bases are TGTGCCAGCAGCAAGCGAACAGGACAAGAGACCCAGTACTTC. Its protein is CASSKRTGQETQYF.

This clone has only one observation. The chain combines TRBV5-4 with TRBJ2-1; D perhaps matches TRBD2 (6 bases). The germline gives CDR1 SGHNT, CDR2 YYREEE (reference sequence). The length of the CDR3 is 14 residues. V lost 4 bases, J lost 9 bases, and 17 bases lay in between. The CDR3 protein is CASSPEGRGTEQFF. In DNA, the CDR3 is TGTGCCAGCAGCCCGGAAGGCCGGGGGACTGAGCAGTTCTTC. Together with reference TRBV5-4 and TRBJ2-1, the CDR3 gives the full variable domain: ETGVTQSPTHLIKTRGQQVTLRCSSQSGHNTVSWYQQALGQGPQFIFQYYREEENGRGNFPPRFSGLQFPNYSSELNVNALELDDSALYLCASSPEGRGTEQFFGPGTRLTVL.

The chain uses TRBV7-8 and TRBJ1-1, with D possibly TRBD1 on 6 matching bases. The CDR3 runs to 16 residues. V lost 2 bases to trimming and J lost 5 bases, with 18 bases between them. The germline V gene encodes CDR1 SGHVS and CDR2 FQNEAQ. In DNA form, the CDR3 reads TGTGCCAGCAGCTTACCCCAAAGTAGGGGGGGAACTGAAGCTTTCTTT. Translated: CASSLPQSRGGTEAFF.

The rearrangement links TRBV9 to TRBJ2-1, with D possibly being TRBD2 (6 bases). Per germline, CDR1 SGDLS and CDR2 YYNGEE. The CDR3 consists of 16 residues. Trimming took off 3 bases at V and 0 bases at J, with 13 bases between the two ends. The CDR3 DNA is TGTGCCAGCAGCGACCTCGCGGGGAGCTCCTACAATGAGCAGTTCTTC. The encoded protein is CASSDLAGSSYNEQFF.

The chain recombines TRBV28 with TRBJ1-5, with unresolved D. Germline lookup yields CDR1 MDHEN and CDR2 SYDVKM. V lost 2 bases and J 0 bases, leaving 8 bases between the germline ends. This CDR3 spans 15 amino acids. This CDR3 is CASSLPRHSNQPQHF. The CDR3 nucleotides are TGTGCCAGCAGTTTACCCAGGCATAGCAATCAGCCCCAGCATTTT.

This CDR3 reads CASSFLDTTGELFF. CDR3 in DNA: TGTGCCAGCAGCTTCTTGGACACCACCGGGGAGCTGTTTTTT. The rearrangement links TRBV5-5 to TRBJ2-2; D might be TRBD1 (5 bases). The germline CDR1 and CDR2 sequences are SGHKS and YYEKEE (reference sequence). The CDR3 spans 14 residues. Trimming removed 2 bases from V and 4 bases from J, with 9 bases in between.

The gene calls are TRBV19 and TRBJ1-2, with TRBD1 matching 7 bases. CDR1 is LNHDA, CDR2 SQIVND, per germline (reference sequence). The length of the CDR3 is 15 residues. V lost 2 bases to trimming and J lost 4 bases; unmatched junction nucleotides: 7. The CDR3 is CASSIRQGRSYGYTF. CDR3 nucleotide sequence: TGTGCCAGTAGTATACGACAGGGACGGAGCTATGGCTACACCTTC.

The chain has TRBV6-5 and TRBJ1-1; D is undetermined. Trimming stripped 4 bases from V and 0 bases from J, with 3 bases between. The CDR3 runs to 12 residues. Germline-derived CDR1 and CDR2 are MNHEY and SVGAGI. The CDR3 sequence is CASSSVNTEAFF. CDR3 bases: TGTGCCAGCAGTTCTGTGAACACTGAAGCTTTCTTT.

The chain links TRBV12-3 or TRBV12-4 to TRBJ1-3, with 9 bases aligning to TRBD1. J gave up 9 bases and V 2 bases, and 2 bases lay outside the gene matches. The CDR3 consists of 13 residues. CDR3: CASSLKQGATIYF. The DNA for the CDR3 is TGTGCCAGCAGTTTAAAACAGGGGGCCACCATATATTTT.

The chain carries TRBV4-3 and TRBJ2-3; 9 positions match TRBD2. This CDR3 is built from 17 residues. V trimming: 0 bases; J trimming: 3 bases; junction bases outside the gene matches: 7. CDR1 and CDR2 from the germline V gene are LGHNA and YSLEER. CDR3 bases: TGCGCCAGCAGCCAAGATTGGAAGAGCGGGGGGACAGATACGCAGTATTTT. This gives the protein CASSQDWKSGGTDTQYF.

The chain uses TRBV5-6 and TRBJ2-7; the match to TRBD1 covers 10 bases. The germline V gene has CDR1 SGHDT and CDR2 YYEEEE. The V gene end was trimmed by 2 bases and the J gene end by 6 bases; junction bases not matched to a gene: 8. This CDR3 has 15 amino acids. CDR3 sequence reads: CASSFRGTGVAEQYF. The CDR3 bases are TGTGCCAGCAGCTTCCGAGGGACAGGGGTGGCCGAGCAGTACTTC.

The genes are TRBV6-5 and TRBJ2-5; 13 nucleotides line up with TRBD2. Germline values: CDR1 MNHEY, CDR2 SVGAGI. J was trimmed by 2 bases and V by 2 bases; bases with no gene match: 2. CDR3 length: 16 amino acids. Here the CDR3 reads CASSYALAGGQETQYF. DNA of the CDR3: TGTGCCAGCAGTTACGCACTAGCGGGGGGGCAAGAGACCCAGTACTTC.

The V call is TRBV4-1, the J call TRBJ1-2; D unresolved. CDR1 is MGHRA, CDR2 YSYEKL, per germline. V lost 2 bases, J lost 2 bases, and 18 bases lay in between. The CDR3 is made up of 17 amino acids. The CDR3 coding sequence is TGCGCCAGCAGCCAATTAGACTTTCTCCCCTCCAACTATGGCTACACCTTC. Translating gives CASSQLDFLPSNYGYTF.

This chain connects TRBV5-1 to TRBJ2-7; 7 nucleotides align to TRBD2. The germline gives CDR1 SGHRS, CDR2 YFSETQ. The CDR3 has 16 amino acids. Trimming at V came to 0 bases and at J to 1 base, leaving 7 bases not matched to a gene. The CDR3 region is CASSLGRSSGSYEQYF. The CDR3, as DNA: TGCGCCAGCAGCTTGGGTAGGTCTAGCGGATCCTACGAGCAGTACTTC.

This chain connects TRBV9 to TRBJ2-5, with TRBD2 identical over 11 bases. Losses at the gene ends were 3 bases for V and 2 bases for J; bases not matched to a gene: 3. The CDR3 is 15 residues long. Germline assignment: CDR1 SGDLS and CDR2 YYNGEE. DNA of the CDR3: TGTGCCAGCAGCGCGGGACTAGCGGAGCAAGAGACCCAGTACTTC. As protein: CASSAGLAEQETQYF.

The chain couples TRBV9 to TRBJ2-7; no clear D. Trimming cost V 1 base and J 5 bases, with 13 bases left between them. Germline CDR1 reads SGDLS; CDR2 reads YYNGEE. There are 14 residues in the CDR3. The CDR3 DNA is TGTGCCAGCAGCGTAACGGGTCAAGGAGACGAGCAGTACTTC. Translating it yields CASSVTGQGDEQYF.

This chain joins TRBV5-4 and TRBJ2-1; perhaps TRBD2 as D (6 bases). V lost 5 bases, J lost 7 bases, and 13 bases lay in between. CDR3 length equals 13 residues. Germline values: CDR1 SGHNT, CDR2 YYREEE (reference sequence). The CDR3 reads CASSTTSGNEQFF. Here the CDR3 DNA reads TGTGCCAGCAGTACGACGAGCGGGAATGAGCAGTTCTTC. Full variable domain (rest looked up from reference TRBV5-4 and TRBJ2-1): ETGVTQSPTHLIKTRGQQVTLRCSSQSGHNTVSWYQQALGQGPQFIFQYYREEENGRGNFPPRFSGLQFPNYSSELNVNALELDDSALYLCASSTTSGNEQFFGPGTRLTVL.

CDR3 amino acids: CASSLEGGPGYGYTF. The CDR3 DNA reads TGTGCCAGCAGCTTAGAAGGGGGCCCCGGCTATGGCTACACCTTC. The genes are TRBV11-2 and TRBJ1-2; TRBD1 agrees at 7 bases. Germline assignment: CDR1 SGHAT and CDR2 FQNNGV. The CDR3 loop spans 15 amino acids. The V and J ends lost 0 bases and 4 bases, in that order; junction bases with no gene match: 5.

This clone was seen just once. The chain carries TRBV3-1 (or the pseudogene TRBV3-2) and TRBJ1-5; D is undetermined. From germline, CDR1 is LGHDT and CDR2 YNNKEL (reference sequence). This CDR3 comprises 17 residues. Trimming took 0 bases from V and 0 from J, leaving 12 bases between them. DNA for the CDR3: TGTGCCAGCAGCCAAGATCGGGGTTCCCCTAGCAATCAGCCCCAGCATTTT. The encoded protein is CASSQDRGSPSNQPQHF.

V usage is TRBV4-2 and J usage is TRBJ1-6; unclear D gene. The germline V gene encodes CDR1 LGHNA and CDR2 YNFKEQ. Deletions cut 0 bases from V and 7 bases from J, with 10 bases between. The CDR3 loop spans 15 amino acids. Here the CDR3 reads CASSQDVGYNSPLHF. The CDR3, as DNA: TGTGCCAGCAGCCAAGACGTGGGCTACAATTCACCCCTCCACTTT.

The V call is TRBV4-1, the J call TRBJ2-2, with 14 bases fitting TRBD2. This CDR3 has 21 amino acids. Germline loops: CDR1 MGHRA, CDR2 YSYEKL. The J segment lost 1 base and the V segment lost 1 base, leaving 11 bases of the junction unmatched. The CDR3 sequence is CASSQVGLAGGPLRNTGELFF. CDR3 bases: TGCGCCAGCAGCCAAGTAGGACTAGCGGGAGGCCCCCTTAGGAACACCGGGGAGCTGTTTTTT.

This chain joins TRBV30 and TRBJ1-3; 8 bases are shared with TRBD1. The germline V gene has CDR1 GTSNPN and CDR2 SVGIG (reference sequence). V was clipped by 3 bases and J by 4 bases; unmatched bases: 5. CDR3 length equals 14 residues. This chain's CDR3 is CAWSQGARGNTIYF. Written as DNA, the CDR3 is TGTGCCTGGAGCCAGGGGGCGCGGGGAAACACCATATATTTT. Full variable domain (outside the CDR3, taken from reference TRBV30 and TRBJ1-3): SQTIHQWPATLVQPVGSPLSLECTVEGTSNPNLYWYRQAAGRGLQLLFYSVGIGQISSEVPQNLSASRPQDRQFILSSKKLLLSDSGFYLCAWSQGARGNTIYFGEGSWLTVV.

The gene calls are TRBV7-3 and TRBJ2-1; the D is unclear. The CDR3 runs 13 residues. CDR1 SGHTA and CDR2 FQGTGA come from the germline V gene. V lost 2 bases and J 5 bases, leaving 7 bases between the germline ends. The CDR3 DNA is TGTGCCAGCAGCTTATCGAACAACAATGAGCAGTTCTTC. Translated: CASSLSNNNEQFF.